The clone carrying this T cell receptor (beta chain) has a handful of counts. Its specificity is not known. These data are taken from a study of spatial heterogeneity in lung cancer. TCRdb re-analysed the 5' RACE reads in MiXCR, keeping a single row per CDR3 protein. The sample contains about 100,000 distinct CDR3 sequences, 3.5% to 5% of which appear only once. V was cut by 4 bases and J by 5 bases, with 8 bases left in between. Per germline, CDR1 SGHAT and CDR2 FQNNGV. There are 12 residues in the CDR3. Time point of the sample: sample taken at primary tumor resection. Study-wide findings and caveats: Intratumoral expanded alpha and beta TCR counts were found to track tumor mutation counts.

The material sequenced was lung tumor tissue, taken at surgery. This TCR came from a male donor with early-stage non-small cell lung cancer. The chain couples TRBV11-2 to TRBJ1-2; D unresolved. The CDR3 region is CASSWEGYGYTF. In nucleotides, the CDR3 is TGTGCCAGCAGCTGGGAAGGGTATGGCTACACCTTC.